The 32 T cell receptor beta chains below were found in one sample sequenced in a study of shared clonotypes between healthy human individuals. Profiled with immunoSEQ multiplex PCR; TCRdb holds only in-frame clones, not every one. The data contain some 2,500,000 clones, under 95% of them singletons. Input material: naive CD4+ T cells from PBMCs. Subset reported: CD45RA+ positively selected. These receptors were collected from a man aged 18 to 35 in good health. Some clones in this sample may be carry-over from other donors' samples.

The chain joins TRBV27 to TRBJ1-2; TRBD1 might be the D (5 bases). CDR1 and CDR2 from the germline V gene are MNHEY and SMNVEV (reference sequence). Trimming took 7 bases from V and 2 from J, leaving 11 bases between them. The length of the CDR3 is 13 residues. Here the CDR3 DNA reads TGTGCCAGCACCCGGGGGTTGAACTATGGCTACACCTTC. Its translation is CASTRGLNYGYTF.

The gene calls are TRBV6-5 and TRBJ1-6; D remains ambiguous. This CDR3 is built from 15 residues. The germline gives CDR1 MNHEY, CDR2 SVGAGI. V dropped 6 bases and J dropped 9 bases, with 18 bases sitting between them. Written as DNA, the CDR3 is TGTGCCAGCAGCTGGGCGCATGGCGGTGGTTCACCCCTCCACTTT. Amino acid sequence: CASSWAHGGGSPLHF.

The chain employs TRBV2 and TRBJ1-1; tentatively, D is TRBD1 (5 bases). CDR3 length equals 14 residues. Trimming pared 5 bases from V and 1 base from J, leaving 11 bases between. Germline V gene sequence: CDR1 SNHLY, CDR2 FYNNEI. The DNA for the CDR3 is TGTGCCAGCAGTCACGGGGGGTCGAACACTGAAGCTTTCTTT. It specifies CASSHGGSNTEAFF.

In the case of this clone: This sample includes further DNA sequences coding for the same CDR3. The chain joins TRBV28 to TRBJ1-5; 7 positions match TRBD1. The V gene end was trimmed by 2 bases and the J gene end by 5 bases; junction bases not matched to a gene: 3. Germline CDR1 is MDHEN and CDR2 is SYDVKM. The CDR3 has 14 residues. The CDR3 protein is CASSLRQGDQPQHF. In DNA, the CDR3 is TGTGCCAGCAGTTTAAGACAGGGTGATCAGCCCCAGCATTTT.

The chain carries TRBV14 and TRBJ2-7, with a possible D match to TRBD1 (5 bases). The V end was cut by 0 bases, the J end by 6 bases, with 15 bases between. The CDR3 sequence is 15 residues long. CDR1 SGHDN and CDR2 FVKESK come from the germline V gene. The DNA for the CDR3 is TGTGCCAGCAGCCAAGAAGATGCAGGGTGGGCCGAGCAGTACTTC. Residues: CASSQEDAGWAEQYF.

The gene calls are TRBV28 and TRBJ2-3; no firm D call. CDR3 length: 13 residues. Trimming took 8 bases from V and 5 from J, leaving 14 bases between them. Germline V gene sequence: CDR1 MDHEN, CDR2 SYDVKM. DNA of the CDR3: TGTGCCAGCCGACCTCCCAAGGGAGATACGCAGTATTTT. It encodes CASRPPKGDTQYF.

The rearrangement joins TRBV6-1 to TRBJ2-7; D ambiguous. The germline gives CDR1 MNHNS, CDR2 SASEGT. CDR3 length: 12 residues. Deletions cut 2 bases from V and 11 bases from J, with 13 bases between. CDR3 sequence: CASSEPPRGEYF. CDR3 nucleotides: TGTGCCAGCAGTGAACCCCCCCGAGGAGAGTACTTC.

V and J are TRBV7-9 and TRBJ1-1, with unresolved D. The CDR3 has 12 amino acids. V shed 2 bases and J shed 6 bases, with 7 bases lying between them. CDR1 SEHNR and CDR2 FQNEAQ come from the germline V gene (reference sequence). The DNA for the CDR3 is TGTGCCAGCAGCTTACCCCCCGCTGAAGCTTTCTTT. Residues: CASSLPPAEAFF.

This clone was counted only a few times. The chain couples TRBV7-6 to TRBJ1-5; no clear D gene. The V gene's germline CDR1 is SGHVS and CDR2 FNYEAQ. CDR3 length: 16 amino acids. With 6 bases removed from V and 4 bases from J, the gap between germline ends came to 19 bases. The DNA for the CDR3 is TGTGCCAGCAGTCACGGAGGGTGGCAGGAGAATCAGCCCCAGCATTTT. It codes for CASSHGGWQENQPQHF.

The gene calls are TRBV7-3 and TRBJ2-1, with D maybe TRBD2 (6 bases). Per germline, CDR1 SGHTA and CDR2 FQGTGA. Trimming cost V 3 bases and J 8 bases, with 17 bases left between them. The CDR3 is 15 residues long. The CDR3 protein is CASSFTGGNFDEQFF. Written as DNA, the CDR3 is TGTGCCAGCAGCTTTACAGGCGGGAACTTCGATGAGCAGTTCTTC.

This rearrangement joins TRBV7-7 to TRBJ2-3; D ambiguous. V dropped 5 bases and J dropped 14 bases, with 20 bases sitting between them. Germline-derived CDR1 and CDR2 are SSHAT and FNYEAQ (reference sequence). This CDR3 region has 13 residues. The CDR3 sequence is CASSPARGVALYF. CDR3 coding DNA: TGTGCCAGCAGCCCCGCACGTGGGGTCGCCCTGTATTTT.

The chain carries TRBV18 and TRBJ2-5; 8 nucleotides match TRBD2. J lost 1 base, V lost 3 bases, and 7 bases had no gene match. The CDR3 covers 16 residues. Germline values: CDR1 KGHSH, CDR2 LQKENI. The CDR3 here is CASSPTVRGGQETQYF. In DNA form, the CDR3 reads TGTGCCAGCTCACCGACGGTTCGGGGGGGCCAAGAGACCCAGTACTTC.

The chain joins TRBV7-6 to TRBJ2-5; weak D call: TRBD2 (5 bases). Germline V lookup: CDR1 SGHVS, CDR2 FNYEAQ. The CDR3 totals 16 residues. The ends were cut back, 6 bases at V and 4 bases at J, with 21 bases in the middle. The CDR3 bases are TGTGCCAGCAGTAAAATTACCGGGAACCCCATAGAGACCCAGTACTTC. It translates to CASSKITGNPIETQYF.

This chain uses TRBV2 with TRBJ2-1, with 11 bases fitting TRBD2. V trimming: 6 bases; J trimming: 15 bases; junction bases outside the gene matches: 13. Germline V gene sequence: CDR1 SNHLY, CDR2 FYNNEI. This CDR3 has 14 residues. The CDR3 loop is CASSLLAGALWLFF. The DNA for the CDR3 is TGTGCCAGCAGCTTACTAGCGGGAGCGCTTTGGCTGTTCTTC. The variable domain in full, completed from reference TRBV2 and TRBJ2-1, reads EPEVTQTPSHQVTQMGQEVILRCVPISNHLYFYWYRQILGQKVEFLVSFYNNEISEKSEIFDDQFSVERPDGSNFTLKIRSTKLEDSAMYFCASSLLAGALWLFFGPGTRLTVL.

The chain has TRBV4-2 and TRBJ2-1; TRBD2 is a possible D gene (5 bases). The length of the CDR3 is 16 residues. V was clipped by 0 bases and J by 0 bases, with 9 bases between them. The germline CDR1 and CDR2 sequences are LGHNA and YNFKEQ. The CDR3 nucleotides read TGTGCCAGCAGCCAAGAGGTGGGGAGCTCCTACAATGAGCAGTTCTTC. This gives the protein CASSQEVGSSYNEQFF.

This chain uses TRBV4-3 with TRBJ2-3; D not resolved. V shed 0 bases and J shed 5 bases, with 12 bases lying between them. CDR1 is LGHNA and CDR2 is YSLEER in the germline V gene. The CDR3 covers 15 residues. The CDR3 bases are TGCGCCAGCAGCCAAGAACGGGCCGGCTTAGATACGCAGTATTTT. This codes for CASSQERAGLDTQYF.

The gene calls are TRBV10-3 and TRBJ1-3, with no clear D. The V and J ends lost 3 bases and 0 bases respectively, with 9 bases between them. CDR3 length: 15 amino acids. Germline CDR1 is ENHRY and CDR2 is SYGVKD. CDR3 nucleotides: TGTGCCATCAGTGACCTCGACATCTCTGGAAACACCATATATTTT. Translated: CAISDLDISGNTIYF.

To note about this clone: The same CDR3 also results from other DNA sequences found in this sample. The chain is built from TRBV18 and TRBJ1-5, with 10 nucleotides matching TRBD1. V was clipped by 3 bases and J by 6 bases; unmatched bases: 2. Germline V lookup: CDR1 KGHSH, CDR2 LQKENI. CDR3 length: 14 residues. This chain's CDR3 is CASSPDRGIQPQHF. Here the CDR3 DNA reads TGTGCCAGCTCACCGGACAGGGGGATTCAGCCCCAGCATTTT.

The chain links TRBV6-4 to TRBJ1-2, with a tentative D call TRBD1 (6 bases). CDR1 and CDR2 (germline): MRHNA, SNTAGT. Deletions cut 6 bases from V and 7 bases from J, with 15 bases between. The CDR3 extends over 13 amino acids. CDR3 DNA sequence: TGTGCCAGCAGAGGTGGGCAGGGGCTTGGCTACACCTTC. Amino acid sequence: CASRGGQGLGYTF.

On this clone itself: Other nucleotide sequences from this sample produce the same CDR3. The CDR3 nucleotides are TGTGCCAGCAGCGTTGGACTAGCGGGAGGCACAGATACGCAGTATTTT. Residues: CASSVGLAGGTDTQYF. This chain joins TRBV9 and TRBJ2-3; 13 bases are a match to TRBD2. The V gene end was trimmed by 2 bases and the J gene end by 1 base; junction bases not matched to a gene: 1. The CDR3 covers 16 residues. CDR1 is SGDLS and CDR2 is YYNGEE in the germline V gene.

This clone was counted only a few times. The sample has other DNA sequences that encode this CDR3 too. The chain couples TRBV28 to TRBJ2-5; D is ambiguous. Per the germline V gene, CDR1 is MDHEN and CDR2 is SYDVKM. This CDR3 has 11 residues. Trimming took off 3 bases at V and 5 bases at J, with 4 bases between the two ends. The CDR3 DNA sequence: TGTGCCAGCAGTTTTGAGGAGACCCAGTACTTC. It encodes CASSFEETQYF.

The chain joins TRBV30 to TRBJ2-5; possible D gene TRBD2, 5 bases. CDR1 is GTSNPN and CDR2 is SVGIG in the germline V gene (reference sequence). The CDR3 runs 11 residues. Trimming cost V 4 bases and J 5 bases, with 8 bases left between them. This chain's CDR3 is CAWTSGETQYF. CDR3 in DNA: TGTGCCTGGACCTCGGGGGAGACCCAGTACTTC.

In regard to this clone: Different DNA sequences within this sample yield the same CDR3. The CDR3 here is CASSLGRSSYEQYF. The CDR3 DNA sequence: TGTGCCAGCAGCTTGGGGAGGAGCTCCTACGAGCAGTACTTC. This chain links TRBV7-9 with TRBJ2-7; a weak D match, TRBD2 (6 bases). This CDR3 is 14 amino acids long. V was cut by 3 bases and J by 0 bases, with 9 bases left in between. Germline CDR1 is SEHNR and CDR2 is FQNEAQ (reference sequence).

This clone was observed a single time. V and J are TRBV7-9 and TRBJ1-2, with 7 bases aligning to TRBD1. V lost 5 bases and J lost 0; bases outside the gene matches: 12. This CDR3 contains 17 residues. Germline loops: CDR1 SEHNR, CDR2 FQNEAQ (reference sequence). Here the CDR3 DNA reads TGTGCCAGCAGCCCGCCGACAGGGCGAGAAGCTAACTATGGCTACACCTTC. Residues: CASSPPTGREANYGYTF.

This chain uses TRBV2 with TRBJ1-2; no clear D. This CDR3 has 12 residues. The V gene lost 4 bases and the J gene lost 6 bases, with 9 bases spanning the gap. Germline assignment: CDR1 SNHLY and CDR2 FYNNEI. CDR3 sequence: CASSAGFDGYTF. The DNA for the CDR3 is TGTGCCAGCAGTGCGGGGTTTGATGGCTACACCTTC.

This clone has only a few counts. This chain joins TRBV10-1 and TRBJ1-1; D gene uncertain. There are 13 residues in the CDR3. The germline V and J ends were trimmed by 3 bases and 1 base, with 6 bases remaining between them. CDR1 WNHNN and CDR2 SYGVQD come from the germline V gene (reference sequence). For the CDR3, the DNA is TGCGCCAGCAGTGATCGGGCGAACACTGAAGCTTTCTTT. Translated: CASSDRANTEAFF.

The rearrangement uses TRBV30 and TRBJ1-2, with TRBD1 matching over 9 bases. The CDR3 extends over 14 amino acids. Germline loops: CDR1 GTSNPN, CDR2 SVGIG (reference sequence). Losses at the gene ends were 0 bases for V and 7 bases for J; bases not matched to a gene: 6. The CDR3 is CAWSVVGDRVGYTF. As DNA, the CDR3 is TGTGCCTGGAGTGTTGTGGGGGACAGGGTTGGCTACACCTTC.

The rearrangement links TRBV19 to TRBJ1-3; D not certain. The CDR3 sequence is 13 residues long. Trimming left V 3 bases short and J 9 bases short, with 12 bases between. Germline V gives CDR1 LNHDA, CDR2 SQIVND (reference sequence). Written as DNA, the CDR3 is TGTGCCAGTAGTATTGAAGGAGCACCCACCATATATTTT. As protein: CASSIEGAPTIYF.

This sequence joins TRBV6-5 and TRBJ2-2, with a possible D match to TRBD2 (6 bases). Germline-derived CDR1 and CDR2 are MNHEY and SVGAGI. The CDR3 loop spans 15 amino acids. The V and J ends lost 6 bases and 5 bases respectively, with 16 bases between them. The CDR3 DNA sequence: TGTGCCAGCAGACAAGAGGGACTCATAACCGGGGAGCTGTTTTTT. Translation: CASRQEGLITGELFF.

The chain links TRBV5-1 to TRBJ2-5, with unresolved D. V lost 1 base and J lost 3, with 10 bases in between. This CDR3 is built from 14 residues. Germline assignment: CDR1 SGHRS and CDR2 YFSETQ. The CDR3 DNA reads as TGCGCCAGCAGCTTGACACAGCCTAAAGAGACCCAGTACTTC. It translates to CASSLTQPKETQYF.

V usage is TRBV15 and J usage is TRBJ1-2; D unclear. V lost 0 bases to trimming and J lost 8 bases, with 19 bases between them. The V gene's germline CDR1 is LNHNV and CDR2 YYDKDF (reference sequence). This CDR3 is 16 amino acids long. CDR3 protein: CATSRDPAASRGGYTF. The CDR3 nucleotides read TGTGCCACCAGCAGAGATCCGGCGGCCTCGAGAGGGGGCTACACCTTC.

As concerns this clone: The same CDR3 arises from other DNA sequences in this sample as well. The genes are TRBV19 and TRBJ2-7; D is unclear. The CDR3 has 12 amino acids. Trimming removed 5 bases at V and 1 base at J, with 6 bases between. The germline CDR1 and CDR2 sequences are LNHDA and SQIVND (reference sequence). CDR3 nucleotides: TGTGCCAGTAGTTCCACTTCCTACGAGCAGTACTTC. It encodes CASSSTSYEQYF.